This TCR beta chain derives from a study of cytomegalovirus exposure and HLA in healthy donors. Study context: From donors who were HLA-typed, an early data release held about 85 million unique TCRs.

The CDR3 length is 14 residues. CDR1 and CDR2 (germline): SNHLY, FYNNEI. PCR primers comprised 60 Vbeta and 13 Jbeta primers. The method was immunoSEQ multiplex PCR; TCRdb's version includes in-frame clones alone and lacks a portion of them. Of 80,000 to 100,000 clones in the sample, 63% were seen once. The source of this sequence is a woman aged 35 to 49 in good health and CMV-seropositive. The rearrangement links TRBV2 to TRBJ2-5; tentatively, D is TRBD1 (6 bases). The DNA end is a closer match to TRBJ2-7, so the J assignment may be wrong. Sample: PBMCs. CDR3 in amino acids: CASSPTQGWYEQYF. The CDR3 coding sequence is TGTGCCAGCAGTCCGACCCAGGGGTGGTACGAGCAGTACTTC.